Below are 3 T cell receptor beta chains sequenced from a single sample in a study of T cell responses to AZD1222 COVID-19 vaccine. Profiling relied on immunoSEQ multiplex PCR, and the TCRdb table lists in-frame clones only, not all of them. The repertoire includes 65,000 to 90,000 clones, less than 90% of them detected once, and roughly 7.6% sits in the top ten. The material was peripheral blood, obtained on day 0 of AZD1222 vaccination. Every receptor here comes from an adult in good health.

V usage is TRBV27 and J usage is TRBJ2-1; D is uncertain. CDR1 is MNHEY, CDR2 SMNVEV, per germline (reference sequence). This CDR3 has 11 amino acids. V lost 6 bases to trimming and J lost 10 bases, with 10 bases between them. The CDR3 nucleotides read TGTGCCAGCAGAGAGAAGTACGAGCAGTTCTTC. Amino acids: CASREKYEQFF.

V gene TRBV7-2 combines with J gene TRBJ1-5; D is ambiguous. CDR3 length: 15 amino acids. Germline-derived CDR1 and CDR2 are SGHTA and FQGNSA. V shed 2 bases and J shed 3 bases, with 11 bases lying between them. The CDR3 DNA reads TGTGCCAGCAGCTTATTGGAGGTACCCAATCAGCCCCAGCATTTT. It is translated as CASSLLEVPNQPQHF. The variable domain in full, with the rest retrieved from reference TRBV7-2 and TRBJ1-5, is GAGVSQSPSNKVTEKGKDVELRCDPISGHTALYWYRQSLGQGLEFLIYFQGNSAPDKSGLPSDRFSAERTGGSVSTLTIQRTQQEDSAVYLCASSLLEVPNQPQHFGDGTRLSIL.

This clone was observed a single time. The chain's CDR3 is CASMGGPLEQYF. CDR3 DNA sequence: TGTGCCAGCATGGGGGGACCCCTTGAGCAGTACTTC. The J gene is TRBJ2-7, the V gene TRBV6-5, with a tentative D call TRBD2 (6 bases). Germline lookup yields CDR1 MNHEY and CDR2 SVGAGI. V gave up 7 bases and J gave up 7 bases, with 14 bases separating them. This CDR3 spans 12 amino acids.